Sequencing of this T cell receptor beta chain was carried out in a study of shared clonotypes between healthy human individuals. Germline CDR1 reads GTSNPN; CDR2 reads SVGIG (reference sequence). The length of the CDR3 is 13 residues. The V gene lost 0 bases and the J gene lost 5 bases, with 7 bases spanning the gap. The method was immunoSEQ multiplex PCR; TCRdb's version includes in-frame clones alone and lacks a portion of them. Among millions of clones listed, roughly nine tenths were seen once. The gene calls are TRBV30 and TRBJ2-2; D is uncertain. The TCR sequence derives from a man between 18 and 35 years old in good health. What was sequenced was naive CD4+ T cells sorted from blood. Subset denoted: CD45RA+ positively selected. Here the CDR3 reads CAWSVKLTGELFF. The CDR3 DNA follows: TGTGCCTGGAGTGTAAAATTGACCGGGGAGCTGTTTTTT. Full variable domain (missing parts from reference TRBV30 and TRBJ2-2): SQTIHQWPATLVQPVGSPLSLECTVEGTSNPNLYWYRQAAGRGLQLLFYSVGIGQISSEVPQNLSASRPQDRQFILSSKKLLLSDSGFYLCAWSVKLTGELFFGEGSRLTVL.